This T cell receptor beta chain is from a study of patients and donors after allogeneic stem cell transplantation (dated by TCRdb to 2018 to 2021). The library was obtained by RT-PCR. TCRdb names NextSeq 550 as the instrument used. In-frame beta chains were kept once TCRdb had trimmed the public reads at Q25 with fastp and called clones with MiXCR. Here each entry gathers all rows of one CDR3 protein and keeps the most common genes and DNA. The sample table shows about 16,000 distinct CDR3 sequences, and approximately 25% are seen once. The ten largest clones represent 36% of the sample. The CDR3 measures 15 amino acids from cysteine to phenylalanine. The DNA shown is the 45-base CDR3, in frame from base 1. Trimming removed 8 bases from V and 4 bases from J, leaving 18 bases between the germline ends. CDR1 and CDR2, looked up from the germline V gene, are MDHEN and SYDVKM. In regard to this clonotype: Its antigen is unknown. No base-level quality is on record; no much larger clone is a single base apart.

The material sequenced was blood, either unsorted or a sorted T cell fraction (not recorded which). The TCR was taken from a human donor who was either an allogeneic HSCT recipient or a stem cell or donor lymphocyte infusion donor (not recorded which). It is not recorded whose cells these are; they may come from a transplant donor. The sequence links TRBV28 to TRBJ2-1; a tentative D call is TRBD2 (6 bases match). The DNA sequence reads TGTGCCAGCCACCCTTGGGACTCAGGATACAATGAGCAGTTCTTC. This sequence encodes CASHPWDSGYNEQFF.